This record covers a single TCR beta chain. Antigen unknown. V lost 6 bases and J lost 8, with 16 bases in between. This CDR3 comprises 13 residues. CDR1 is MNHEY and CDR2 is SVGAGI in the germline V gene. This sample is part of a study of cytomegalovirus exposure and HLA in healthy donors. Notes on the study in general: A later analysis reportedly found fewer N-insertions in an Asian-associated ancestry cluster than the roughly 670-donor mean. The authors later found HLA-associated TCR beta chains more clonally expanded than equally common others. In an earlier analysis, productive rearrangement rates for most beta V segments clustered near 87% or 30%. Available immune exposure information was restricted to CMV serostatus only.

The PCR made use of 60 Vbeta and 13 Jbeta primers. Here immunoSEQ multiplex PCR was the method, and the copy in TCRdb shows in-frame clones only, minus some. Of approximately 140,000 clones detected, roughly 78% appear once; the ten largest clones hold roughly 3.1%. The rearrangement links TRBV6-5 to TRBJ1-2; D is possibly TRBD1 (6 bases). Sequenced: PBMCs. The TCR originated in a man aged 35 to 55 in good health and CMV-seropositive. CDR3 bases: TGTGCCAGCAGGGACACAGGGAGGGGAGGCTACACCTTC. It translates to CASRDTGRGGYTF.